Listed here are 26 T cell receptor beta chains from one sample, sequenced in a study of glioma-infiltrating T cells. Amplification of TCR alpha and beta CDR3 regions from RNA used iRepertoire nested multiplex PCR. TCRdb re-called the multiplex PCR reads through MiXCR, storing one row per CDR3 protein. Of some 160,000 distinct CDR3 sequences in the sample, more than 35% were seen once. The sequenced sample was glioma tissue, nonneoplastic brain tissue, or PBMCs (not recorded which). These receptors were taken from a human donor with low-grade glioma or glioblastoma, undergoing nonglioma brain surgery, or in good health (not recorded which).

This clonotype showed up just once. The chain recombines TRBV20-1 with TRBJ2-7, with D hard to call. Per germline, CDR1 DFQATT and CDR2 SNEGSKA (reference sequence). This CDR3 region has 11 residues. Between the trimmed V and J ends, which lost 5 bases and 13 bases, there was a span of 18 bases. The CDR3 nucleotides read TGCAGTGCTCCCTTTACCTACGATCATTACTTC. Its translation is CSAPFTYDHYF.

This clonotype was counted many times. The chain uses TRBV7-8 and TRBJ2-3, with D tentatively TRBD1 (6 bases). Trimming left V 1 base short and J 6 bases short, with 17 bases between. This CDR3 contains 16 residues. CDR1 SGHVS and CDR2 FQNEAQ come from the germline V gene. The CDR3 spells CASSLVVGGQGDTQYF. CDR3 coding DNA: TGTGCCAGCAGCTTAGTTGTAGGAGGCCAGGGGGATACGCAGTATTTT.

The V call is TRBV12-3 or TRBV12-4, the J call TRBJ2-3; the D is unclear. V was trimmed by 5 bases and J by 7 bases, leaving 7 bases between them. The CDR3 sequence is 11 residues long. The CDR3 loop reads CASSGSYTQYF. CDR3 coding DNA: TGTGCCAGCAGTGGGTCATATACGCAGTATTTT.

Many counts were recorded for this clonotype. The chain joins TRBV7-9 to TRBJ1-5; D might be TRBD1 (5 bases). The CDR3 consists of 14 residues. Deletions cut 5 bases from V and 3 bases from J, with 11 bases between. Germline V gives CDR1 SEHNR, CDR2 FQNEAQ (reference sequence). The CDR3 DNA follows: TGTGCCAGCAGCCGGGGCGGGGTCAATCAGCCCCAGCATTTT. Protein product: CASSRGGVNQPQHF.

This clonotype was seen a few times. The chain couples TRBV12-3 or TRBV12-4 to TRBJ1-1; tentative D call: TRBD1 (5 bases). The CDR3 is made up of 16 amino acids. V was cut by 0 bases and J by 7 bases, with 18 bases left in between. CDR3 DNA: TGTGCCAGCAGTTTAGCGCTTGGAGGGGCTGTAAATGAAGCTTTCTTT. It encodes CASSLALGGAVNEAFF.

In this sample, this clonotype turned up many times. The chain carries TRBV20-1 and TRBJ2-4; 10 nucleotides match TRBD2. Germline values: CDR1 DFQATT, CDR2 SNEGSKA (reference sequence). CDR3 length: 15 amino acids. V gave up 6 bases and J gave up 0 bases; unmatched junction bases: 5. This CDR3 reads CSAPTSGVAKNIQYF. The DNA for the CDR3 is TGCAGTGCACCCACTAGCGGGGTAGCCAAAAACATTCAGTACTTC.

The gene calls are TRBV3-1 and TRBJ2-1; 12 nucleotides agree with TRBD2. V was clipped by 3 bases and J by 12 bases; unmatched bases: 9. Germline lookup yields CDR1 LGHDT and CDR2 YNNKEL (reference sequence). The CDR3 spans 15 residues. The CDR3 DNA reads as TGTGCCAGCAGCCACCGGGGGGGGACTAGCGGGCCGCAGTTCTTC. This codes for CASSHRGGTSGPQFF.

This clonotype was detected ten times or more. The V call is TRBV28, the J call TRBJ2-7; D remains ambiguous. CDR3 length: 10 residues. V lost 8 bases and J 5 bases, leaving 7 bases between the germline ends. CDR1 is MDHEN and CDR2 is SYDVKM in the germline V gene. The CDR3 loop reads CASLGHEQYF. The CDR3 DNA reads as TGTGCCAGCCTGGGTCACGAGCAGTACTTC.

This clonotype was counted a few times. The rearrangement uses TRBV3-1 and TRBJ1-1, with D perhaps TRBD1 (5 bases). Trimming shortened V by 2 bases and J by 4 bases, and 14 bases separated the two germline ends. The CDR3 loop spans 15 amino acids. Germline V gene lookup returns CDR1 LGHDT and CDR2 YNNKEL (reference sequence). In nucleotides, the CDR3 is TGTGCCAGCAGCCAATACCGGGGAAGGGGCACTGAAGCTTTCTTT. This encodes CASSQYRGRGTEAFF.

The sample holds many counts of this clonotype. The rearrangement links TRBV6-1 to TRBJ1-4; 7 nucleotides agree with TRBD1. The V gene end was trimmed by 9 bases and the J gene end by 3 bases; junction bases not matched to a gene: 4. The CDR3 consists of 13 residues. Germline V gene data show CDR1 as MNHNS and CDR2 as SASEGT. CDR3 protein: CASKQGSNEKLFF. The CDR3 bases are TGTGCCAGTAAACAGGGGTCTAATGAAAAACTGTTTTTT.

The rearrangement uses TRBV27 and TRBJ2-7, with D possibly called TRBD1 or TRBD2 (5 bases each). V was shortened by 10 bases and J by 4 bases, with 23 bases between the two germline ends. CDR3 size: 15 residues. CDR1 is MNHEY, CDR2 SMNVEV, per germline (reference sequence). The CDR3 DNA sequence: TGTGCCACCGGGGCAGAGGGCGCCGGAGTTTACGAGCAGTACTTC. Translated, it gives CATGAEGAGVYEQYF.

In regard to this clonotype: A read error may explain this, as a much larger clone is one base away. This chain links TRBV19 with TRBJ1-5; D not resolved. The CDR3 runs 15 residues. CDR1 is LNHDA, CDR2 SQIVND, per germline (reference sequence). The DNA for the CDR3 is TGTGCCAGTAGTATAGACAGGACGGGAAATCAGCCCAAGCATTTT. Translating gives CASSIDRTGNQPKHF.

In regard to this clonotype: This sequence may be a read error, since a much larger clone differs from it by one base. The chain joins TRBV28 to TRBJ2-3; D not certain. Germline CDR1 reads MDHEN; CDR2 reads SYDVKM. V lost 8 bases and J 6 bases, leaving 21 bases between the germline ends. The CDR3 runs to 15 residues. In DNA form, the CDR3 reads TGTGCCAGCGGGCTGACTGATAGCTTTTCCGATACGCAGTATTTT. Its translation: CASGLTDSFSDTQYF.

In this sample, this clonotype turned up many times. The CDR3 DNA is TGTGCCAGCAGTTATCCCGACAAGGGAAATGAGCAGTTCTTC. It is translated as CASSYPDKGNEQFF. This chain joins TRBV6-1 and TRBJ2-1; no clear D. This CDR3 comprises 14 residues. Trimming left V 5 bases short and J 7 bases short, with 15 bases between. Germline V gives CDR1 MNHNS, CDR2 SASEGT.

CDR3 coding DNA: TGTGCCAGCAGTTTAGTAGGGCTGGATGAGCAGTTCTTC. Translated: CASSLVGLDEQFF. The V and J genes are TRBV12-3 or TRBV12-4 and TRBJ2-1, with D hard to call. The CDR3 spans 13 residues. V was shortened by 1 base and J by 8 bases, with 9 bases between the two germline ends.

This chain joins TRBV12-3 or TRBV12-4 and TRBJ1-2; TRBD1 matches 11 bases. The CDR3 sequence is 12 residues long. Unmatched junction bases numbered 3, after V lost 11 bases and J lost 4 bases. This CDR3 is CAGQGAGYGYTF. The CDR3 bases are TGTGCCGGACAGGGGGCTGGCTATGGCTACACCTTC.

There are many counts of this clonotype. The CDR3 DNA is TGCAGTGCTAGAGATCAGGGTACTGGAAACACCATATATTTT. Its protein is CSARDQGTGNTIYF. The chain couples TRBV20-1 to TRBJ1-3, with D possibly matching TRBD1 (5 bases). The V gene lost 0 bases and the J gene lost 2 bases, with 8 bases spanning the gap. This CDR3 spans 14 amino acids. Germline assignment: CDR1 DFQATT and CDR2 SNEGSKA (reference sequence).

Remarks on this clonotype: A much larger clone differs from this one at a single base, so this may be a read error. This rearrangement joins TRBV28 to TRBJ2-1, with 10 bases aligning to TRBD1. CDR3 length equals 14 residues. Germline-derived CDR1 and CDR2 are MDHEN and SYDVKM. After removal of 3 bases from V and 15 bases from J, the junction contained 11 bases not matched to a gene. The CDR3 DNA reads TGTGCCAGCAGTTTTCCACGGACAGGGGGGATGCGGTTCTTC. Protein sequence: CASSFPRTGGMRFF. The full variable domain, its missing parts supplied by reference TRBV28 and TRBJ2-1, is DVKVTQSSRYLVKRTGEKVFLECVQDMDHENMFWYRQDPGLGLRLIYFSYDVKMKEKGDIPEGYSVSREKKERFSLILESASTNQTSMYLCASSFPRTGGMRFFGPGTRLTVL.

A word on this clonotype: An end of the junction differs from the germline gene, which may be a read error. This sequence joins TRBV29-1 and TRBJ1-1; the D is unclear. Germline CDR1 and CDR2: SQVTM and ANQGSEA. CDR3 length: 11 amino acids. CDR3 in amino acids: CSVGMKTEAFF. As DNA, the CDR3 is TGCAGCGTTGGTATGAAAACTGAAGCTTTCTTT.

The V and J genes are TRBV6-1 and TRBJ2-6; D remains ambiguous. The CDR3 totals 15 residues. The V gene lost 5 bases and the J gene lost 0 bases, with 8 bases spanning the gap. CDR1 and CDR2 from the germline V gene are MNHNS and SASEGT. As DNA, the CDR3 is TGTGCCAGCAGTAACGGTGTCTCTGGGGCCAACGTCCTGACTTTC. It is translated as CASSNGVSGANVLTF.

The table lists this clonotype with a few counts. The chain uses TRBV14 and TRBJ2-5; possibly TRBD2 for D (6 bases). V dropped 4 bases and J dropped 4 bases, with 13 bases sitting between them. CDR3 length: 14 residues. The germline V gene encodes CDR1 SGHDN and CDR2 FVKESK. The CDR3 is CASSPLGGRETQYF. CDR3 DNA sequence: TGTGCCAGCAGCCCCCTCGGAGGGAGAGAGACCCAGTACTTC.

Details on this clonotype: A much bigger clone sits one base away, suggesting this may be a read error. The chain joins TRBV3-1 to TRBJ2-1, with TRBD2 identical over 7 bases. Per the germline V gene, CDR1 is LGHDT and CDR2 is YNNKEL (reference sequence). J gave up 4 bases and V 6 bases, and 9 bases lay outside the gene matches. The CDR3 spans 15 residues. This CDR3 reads CASRPPGLQYNEQFF. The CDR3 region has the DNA TGTGCCAGCAGACCTCCGGGACTACAATACAATGAGCAGTTCTTC.

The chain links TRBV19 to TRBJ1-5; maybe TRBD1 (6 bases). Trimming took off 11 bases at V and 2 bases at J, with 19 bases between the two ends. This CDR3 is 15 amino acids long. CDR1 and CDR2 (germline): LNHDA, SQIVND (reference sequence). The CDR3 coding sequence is TGTGCCTGGGGAGTACAGGGCGGAGGCAATCAGCCCCAGCATTTT. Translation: CAWGVQGGGNQPQHF.

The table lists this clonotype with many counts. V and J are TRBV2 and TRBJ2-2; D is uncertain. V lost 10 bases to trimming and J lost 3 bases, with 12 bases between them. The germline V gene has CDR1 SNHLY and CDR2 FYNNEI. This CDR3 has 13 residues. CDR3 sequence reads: CATKSTDTGELFF. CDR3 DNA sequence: TGTGCCACCAAGAGTACGGACACCGGGGAGCTGTTTTTT.

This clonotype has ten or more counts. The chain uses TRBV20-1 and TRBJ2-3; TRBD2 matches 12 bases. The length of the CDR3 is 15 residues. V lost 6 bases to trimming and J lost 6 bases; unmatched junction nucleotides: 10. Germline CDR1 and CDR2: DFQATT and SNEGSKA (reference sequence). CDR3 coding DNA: TGCAGTGCAAGACCCTCTAGCGGGAGGGCGGATACGCAGTATTTT. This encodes CSARPSSGRADTQYF.

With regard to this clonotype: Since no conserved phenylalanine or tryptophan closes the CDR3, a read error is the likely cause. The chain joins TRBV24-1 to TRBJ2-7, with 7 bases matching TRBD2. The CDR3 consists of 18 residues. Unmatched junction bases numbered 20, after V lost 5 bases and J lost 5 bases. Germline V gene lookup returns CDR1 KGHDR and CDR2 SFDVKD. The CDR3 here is CATSVEGALSGKADEQYL. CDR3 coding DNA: TGTGCCACCAGTGTAGAAGGGGCCCTAAGCGGGAAGGCCGACGAGCAGTACCTC.